Listed below are T cell receptor beta chains from one sample, sequenced in a study of vaccination effects on CD4 cells after COVID-19. Measured with immunoSEQ multiplex PCR; TCRdb has only the in-frame clones, and not every one. The data hold tens of thousands of clones, with more than 65% observed a single time. Antigen specificity for these receptors is unknown. Sequencing was performed on CD4+ T cells from PBMCs cultured with HIV peptides, taken before COVID-19 vaccination. All receptors derive from a human donor who had a prior SARS-CoV-2 infection. Each CDR3 is given with its conserved first and last residue. D genes are given only for firm matches. A clone size is listed for some rows: how often the clone was seen (once, few, many), or a class if it is expanded.

clone_size	j_call	v_call	d_call	cdr3_nt	cdr3_aa
NA	TRBJ1-6	TRBV6-5	NA	TGTGCCAGCAGTTACGCAAATTCACCCCTCCACTTT	CASSYANSPLHF
once	TRBJ1-2	TRBV20-1	NA	TGCAGTGCTGTCGGGGACCGGGGCTACACCTTC	CSAVGDRGYTF
NA	TRBJ2-1	TRBV30	TRBD1	TGTGCCTGGAGCTGGGACAGTTACAATGAGCAGTTCTTC	CAWSWDSYNEQFF
NA	TRBJ1-6	TRBV5-1	NA	TGCGCCAGCAGCACGGACACCGCTAATCCACCCCTCCACTTT	CASSTDTANPPLHF
NA	TRBJ2-7	TRBV7-2	TRBD2	TGTGCCAGCAGCTCAACTAGCGGGGGCCCTTACGAGCAGTACTTC	CASSSTSGGPYEQYF
NA	TRBJ2-3	TRBV30	NA	TGTGCCTGGAGTCTTCCTAGCACAGATACGCAGTATTTT	CAWSLPSTDTQYF
NA	TRBJ2-7	TRBV18	TRBD1	TGTGCCAGCTCACCGTACTCGTTTGCGACAGGGGCCGAGCAGTACTTC	CASSPYSFATGAEQYF
NA	TRBJ2-1	TRBV7-2	NA	TGTGCCAGCAGCAAGACAGGTCCCTCCTACAATGAGCAGTTCTTC	CASSKTGPSYNEQFF
NA	TRBJ2-2	TRBV7-3	NA	TGTGCCAGCAGCCTCTCCGGGGGCGGAGGGGCGGCCGGGGAGCTGTTTTTT	CASSLSGGGGAAGELFF
NA	TRBJ2-7	TRBV9	TRBD2	TGTGCCAGCAGCTTCGGGACTAGCGGGAGCTCCTACGAGCAGTACTTC	CASSFGTSGSSYEQYF
few	TRBJ1-1	TRBV5-6	NA	TGTGCCAGCAGCTTGTTAAATGTCTACACTGAAGCTTTCTTT	CASSLLNVYTEAFF
NA	TRBJ1-1	TRBV11-2	NA	TGTGCCAGCAGCCCCATAGGGGGGACGGAAGCTTTCTTT	CASSPIGGTEAFF
few	TRBJ2-3	TRBV3-1/TRBV3-2	NA	TGTGCCAGCAGCCCCTCAGGTGGGACCACAGATACGCAGTATTTT	CASSPSGGTTDTQYF
NA	TRBJ2-3	TRBV29-1	TRBD2	TGCAGCGTTGAAGGGTTAGCGGGGGGCACAGATACGCAGTATTTT	CSVEGLAGGTDTQYF
NA	TRBJ2-3	TRBV18	TRBD2	TGTGCCAGCTCACCACCGGGACTACCTCACACAGATACGCAGTATTTT	CASSPPGLPHTDTQYF
NA	TRBJ2-2	TRBV9	NA	TGTGCCAGCAGCGTTCAGGGTAACACCGGGGAGCTGTTTTTT	CASSVQGNTGELFF